What follows is one TCR beta chain and its context. Its specificity is not known. A much bigger clone sits one base away, suggesting this may be a read error. RNA transcripts were the source from which TCR beta CDR3 regions were amplified. RT-PCR with HTBI primers came first, then second-round multiplex PCR. TCRdb re-called the multiplex PCR reads with MiXCR, one entry per CDR3 protein. The sample has 400,000 to 500,000 distinct CDR3 sequences, around 21% seen once. The CDR3 consists of 12 residues. Germline CDR1 reads SQVTM; CDR2 reads ANQGSEA. The V and J ends lost 6 bases and 3 bases respectively, with 11 bases between them. The data stem from a study of Graves' ophthalmopathy and Graves' hyperthyroidism. Study findings and constraints: Researchers report that a 13-signature model separated ophthalmopathy from stable hyperthyroidism, posting around 90% sensitivity and about 80% specificity.

Sequenced: peripheral blood. The genes are TRBV29-1 and TRBJ2-5; D gene uncertain. The receptor was derived from a woman aged 18-35 years with stable Graves' hyperthyroidism. CDR3 nucleotide sequence: TGCAGCGTCGCTCGGGCAGAAGAGACCCAGTACTTC. Protein sequence: CSVARAEETQYF.